The 31 T cell receptor beta chains below come from one sample, sequenced in a study of T cell responses to AZD1222 COVID-19 vaccine. The repertoire was sequenced with immunoSEQ multiplex PCR; TCRdb's copy has only in-frame clones and lacks some. The table has 120,000 to 150,000 clones, around 90% seen once; the top ten hold roughly 3.1%. The specimen was peripheral blood, collected on day 0 of AZD1222 vaccination. The receptor set was obtained from an adult in good health.

The J gene is TRBJ2-5, the V gene TRBV6-5; maybe TRBD2 (6 bases). Germline V gives CDR1 MNHEY, CDR2 SVGAGI. V was pared by 6 bases and J by 7 bases, with 12 bases between. CDR3 length: 12 residues. The CDR3 DNA reads as TGTGCCAGCAGCCTGGGGGGACGGACCCAGTACTTC. Protein sequence: CASSLGGRTQYF.

V gene TRBV19 combines with J gene TRBJ1-6; D uncertain. Between the trimmed V and J ends, which lost 3 bases and 8 bases, there was a span of 17 bases. This CDR3 has 16 residues. The germline CDR1 and CDR2 sequences are LNHDA and SQIVND (reference sequence). This chain's CDR3 is CASSISGSATDSPLHF. The CDR3 nucleotides are TGTGCCAGTAGTATCTCTGGTTCCGCTACGGATTCACCCCTCCACTTT.

The gene calls are TRBV20-1 and TRBJ1-6; D gene uncertain. Germline CDR1 reads DFQATT; CDR2 reads SNEGSKA (reference sequence). The CDR3 totals 13 residues. V dropped 3 bases and J dropped 7 bases, with 10 bases sitting between them. The CDR3 DNA reads as TGCAGTGCTAGTCGGTGGGGAAATTCACCCCTCCACTTT. As protein: CSASRWGNSPLHF.

This clone was seen only once. This chain links TRBV19 with TRBJ1-5; D uncertain. The ends were cut back, 3 bases at V and 4 bases at J, with 10 bases in the middle. Germline lookup yields CDR1 LNHDA and CDR2 SQIVND (reference sequence). The CDR3 runs 14 residues. CDR3 sequence (DNA): TGTGCCAGTAGTATGGTTGGAACTAATCAGCCCCAGCATTTT. Its protein product is CASSMVGTNQPQHF.

Here the CDR3 reads CASSQGQLTSTGELFF. CDR3 coding DNA: TGTGCCAGCTCACAAGGACAGCTTACCTCCACCGGGGAGCTGTTTTTT. The chain is built from TRBV18 and TRBJ2-2; TRBD1 is a possible D gene (6 bases). Germline-derived CDR1 and CDR2 are KGHSH and LQKENI. This CDR3 is 16 amino acids long. V was trimmed by 4 bases and J by 4 bases, leaving 16 bases between them. The full variable domain, rest sourced from reference TRBV18 and TRBJ2-2, is NAGVMQNPRHLVRRRGQEARLRCSPMKGHSHVYWYRQLPEEGLKFMVYLQKENIIDESGMPKERFSAEFPKEGPSILRIQQVVRGDSAAYFCASSQGQLTSTGELFFGEGSRLTVL.

The V call is TRBV15, the J call TRBJ2-3; possible D gene TRBD2, 6 bases. Trimming removed 1 base at V and 4 bases at J, with 12 bases between. Germline loops: CDR1 LNHNV, CDR2 YYDKDF (reference sequence). The CDR3 spans 15 residues. The CDR3 sequence: CATSRGFGGADTQYF. The CDR3 nucleotides read TGTGCCACCAGCAGAGGGTTCGGGGGTGCAGATACGCAGTATTTT.

V gene TRBV5-1 combines with J gene TRBJ2-2; D is ambiguous. The CDR3 is 14 amino acids. Germline V gene lookup returns CDR1 SGHRS and CDR2 YFSETQ. With 5 bases removed from V and 7 bases from J, the gap between germline ends came to 15 bases. In nucleotides, the CDR3 is TGCGCCAGCAGAATGACGGCTTCCGACGGGGAGCTGTTTTTT. It codes for CASRMTASDGELFF.

The chain recombines TRBV7-9 with TRBJ2-2; D unresolved. Trimming removed 1 base at V and 6 bases at J, with 6 bases between. CDR1 is SEHNR, CDR2 FQNEAQ, per germline (reference sequence). CDR3 length equals 13 residues. CDR3 DNA sequence: TGTGCCAGCAGCTTAGTGGGTTCCGGGGAGCTGTTTTTT. Its protein product is CASSLVGSGELFF.

The chain has TRBV28 and TRBJ1-4, with 8 bases lining up with TRBD1. CDR3 length: 13 residues. With V trimmed by 8 bases and J by 6 bases, 5 bases remained unmatched. CDR1 and CDR2 from the germline V gene are MDHEN and SYDVKM. The CDR3 protein is CASEPTGDEKLFF. CDR3 nucleotides: TGTGCCAGCGAACCGACAGGGGATGAAAAACTGTTTTTT.

The chain is built from TRBV28 and TRBJ1-4; D is unresolved. The CDR3 covers 16 residues. CDR1 is MDHEN and CDR2 is SYDVKM in the germline V gene. The V end was cut by 6 bases, the J end by 0 bases, with 14 bases between. CDR3 in DNA: TGTGCCAGCAGAATTAGACACCGCACAACTAATGAAAAACTGTTTTTT. The encoded protein is CASRIRHRTTNEKLFF.

CDR3 nucleotides: TGCGCCAGCAGCCTGAGGACAGGGCCAAATAACGAGCAGTACTTC. Amino acids: CASSLRTGPNNEQYF. The rearrangement joins TRBV5-1 to TRBJ2-7, with 8 nucleotides matching TRBD1. Unmatched junction bases numbered 11, after V lost 4 bases and J lost 5 bases. Per germline, CDR1 SGHRS and CDR2 YFSETQ. This CDR3 has 15 residues.

The gene calls are TRBV7-9 and TRBJ2-7; 10 bases are shared with TRBD1. In germline, CDR1 is SEHNR, CDR2 FQNEAQ (reference sequence). With 5 bases clipped from V and 5 bases from J, the junction kept 3 bases outside the gene matches. CDR3 length: 13 residues. Written as DNA, the CDR3 is TGTGCCAGCAGCCTGGGACAGGGGAACGAGCAGTACTTC. Its protein product is CASSLGQGNEQYF. Based on the CDR3 plus reference TRBV7-9 and TRBJ2-7, the full variable domain is DTGVSQNPRHKITKRGQNVTFRCDPISEHNRLYWYRQTLGQGPEFLTYFQNEAQLEKSRLLSDRFSAERPKGSFSTLEIQRTEQGDSAMYLCASSLGQGNEQYFGPGTRLTVT.

CDR3 in amino acids: CASSAGGAIEKLFF. CDR3 nucleotides: TGTGCCAGCAGTGCCGGGGGGGCAATAGAAAAACTGTTTTTT. The chain joins TRBV27 to TRBJ1-4, with D perhaps TRBD1 (6 bases). The CDR3 has 14 amino acids. Per germline, CDR1 MNHEY and CDR2 SMNVEV (reference sequence). Deletions cut 5 bases from V and 8 bases from J, with 15 bases between.

V gene TRBV14 combines with J gene TRBJ2-1; D uncertain. The CDR3 runs 15 residues. CDR1 is SGHDN, CDR2 FVKESK, per germline. V was cut by 0 bases and J by 0 bases, with 6 bases left in between. CDR3 loop: CASSQDSSSYNEQFF. CDR3 in DNA: TGTGCCAGCAGCCAAGACAGTAGCTCCTACAATGAGCAGTTCTTC.

This rearrangement joins TRBV7-8 to TRBJ2-5; either TRBD1 or TRBD2 may supply D (6 bases each). CDR3 size: 14 residues. Germline V gene data show CDR1 as SGHVS and CDR2 as FQNEAQ. The germline V and J ends were trimmed by 3 bases and 1 base, with 9 bases remaining between them. This chain's CDR3 is CASSFRGRQETQYF. The CDR3 DNA reads as TGTGCCAGCAGCTTCCGGGGGCGCCAAGAGACCCAGTACTTC.

The V and J genes are TRBV10-3 and TRBJ2-4; D is unresolved. V was trimmed by 0 bases and J by 10 bases, leaving 13 bases between them. Germline lookup yields CDR1 ENHRY and CDR2 SYGVKD. The CDR3 is made up of 14 amino acids. DNA of the CDR3: TGTGCCATCAGTGAGTCGGATGGCGGTGGTATTCAGTACTTC. Protein sequence: CAISESDGGGIQYF.

The genes are TRBV9 and TRBJ1-1; a weak D match, TRBD1 (5 bases). The CDR3 is 16 residues long. V lost 0 bases and J lost 2, with 14 bases in between. Germline V gene sequence: CDR1 SGDLS, CDR2 YYNGEE. The CDR3 sequence: CASSVGSRGPNTEAFF. The CDR3 nucleotides read TGTGCCAGCAGCGTAGGTTCAAGGGGCCCCAACACTGAAGCTTTCTTT.

This sequence joins TRBV15 and TRBJ2-1; 12 bases align to TRBD2. With 1 base clipped from V and 8 bases from J, the junction kept 6 bases outside the gene matches. Looked up from germline, CDR1 is LNHNV and CDR2 is YYDKDF (reference sequence). The CDR3 is 16 residues long. The CDR3 coding sequence is TGTGCCACCAGCAGAGGAGGACTAGCGGGATTCGATGAGCAGTTCTTC. Protein product: CATSRGGLAGFDEQFF.

The chain links TRBV28 to TRBJ1-2, with D unclear. Germline V gives CDR1 MDHEN, CDR2 SYDVKM. V was cut by 2 bases and J by 3 bases, with 7 bases left in between. The CDR3 loop spans 13 amino acids. The CDR3 region is CASSLVTDYGYTF. In DNA form, the CDR3 reads TGTGCCAGCAGTTTAGTCACCGACTATGGCTACACCTTC.

V usage is TRBV5-6 and J usage is TRBJ1-2; unclear D gene. Germline loops: CDR1 SGHDT, CDR2 YYEEEE. The CDR3 runs 13 residues. The V end lost 7 bases, the J end lost 8 bases, and 18 bases lay between the germline ends. The CDR3 DNA sequence: TGTGCCAGCTCGCTGTTTGGGGATTTCGGCTACACCTTC. Translated, it gives CASSLFGDFGYTF.

The chain links TRBV4-1 to TRBJ2-7; 12 positions agree with TRBD1. The CDR3 loop spans 18 amino acids. CDR1 is MGHRA, CDR2 YSYEKL, per germline. With 3 bases clipped from V and 3 bases from J, the junction kept 12 bases outside the gene matches. CDR3 sequence (DNA): TGCGCCAGCAGCCACAGTCTTCTCCGGGACAGGGGGCACTACGAGCAGTACTTC. The encoded protein is CASSHSLLRDRGHYEQYF.

J is TRBJ2-7 and V is TRBV5-4; 7 nucleotides line up with TRBD2. The junction had 7 bases not matched to a gene; V was cut back by 0 bases and J by 1 base. Germline V lookup: CDR1 SGHNT, CDR2 YYREEE (reference sequence). This CDR3 has 16 residues. The CDR3 protein is CASSLEWEGTSYEQYF. The CDR3 nucleotides are TGTGCCAGCAGCTTGGAGTGGGAGGGTACGTCCTACGAGCAGTACTTC.

The chain recombines TRBV28 with TRBJ1-5; D gene unclear. CDR1 MDHEN and CDR2 SYDVKM come from the germline V gene. Trimming left V 1 base short and J 0 bases short, with 13 bases between. The CDR3 contains 17 residues. This CDR3 is CASSLFRTGYSNQPQHF. The CDR3 DNA reads as TGTGCCAGCAGTTTATTCCGGACGGGTTATAGCAATCAGCCCCAGCATTTT.

The genes are TRBV19 and TRBJ2-7; 7 positions match TRBD2. CDR1 is LNHDA, CDR2 SQIVND, per germline (reference sequence). The CDR3 length is 15 residues. The V segment lost 5 bases and the J segment 2 bases; nucleotides outside the gene matches: 9. In DNA form, the CDR3 reads TGTGCCAGTAGTGAACGCGGGAGAGGTCCCTACGAGCAGTACTTC. This gives the protein CASSERGRGPYEQYF.

The chain carries TRBV7-8 and TRBJ1-1; the D gene is possibly TRBD1 (5 bases). Trimming pared 4 bases from V and 11 bases from J, leaving 17 bases between. Germline lookup yields CDR1 SGHVS and CDR2 FQNEAQ. The CDR3 extends over 13 amino acids. CDR3 amino acids: CASSSGPRTRAFF. CDR3 DNA sequence: TGTGCCAGCAGCTCGGGACCGAGGACGAGGGCTTTCTTT.

This chain links TRBV6-5 with TRBJ2-5; no clear D. The germline gives CDR1 MNHEY, CDR2 SVGAGI. The CDR3 consists of 13 residues. The V end lost 6 bases, the J end lost 3 bases, and 11 bases lay between the germline ends. CDR3 sequence reads: CASSPQVKETQYF. CDR3 in DNA: TGTGCCAGCAGCCCGCAGGTAAAAGAGACCCAGTACTTC.

This rearrangement joins TRBV7-8 to TRBJ1-1; D unresolved. Trimming pared 1 base from V and 4 bases from J, leaving 7 bases between. CDR1 and CDR2 from the germline V gene are SGHVS and FQNEAQ. The CDR3 contains 13 residues. CDR3 in amino acids: CASSLGIRTEAFF. The DNA for the CDR3 is TGTGCCAGCAGCTTAGGAATCCGCACTGAAGCTTTCTTT.

The chain couples TRBV18 to TRBJ2-2, with TRBD2 matching 10 bases. In germline, CDR1 is KGHSH, CDR2 LQKENI. V dropped 2 bases and J dropped 4; count of bases not matched to a gene: 10. This CDR3 contains 18 residues. Here the CDR3 reads CASSPTMGLALSTGELFF. CDR3 DNA: TGTGCCAGCTCACCAACTATGGGACTAGCGTTGTCCACCGGGGAGCTGTTTTTT.

V and J are TRBV7-2 and TRBJ1-3, with a tentative D call TRBD1 (5 bases). This CDR3 contains 15 residues. The germline V gene has CDR1 SGHTA and CDR2 FQGNSA. V lost 2 bases to trimming and J lost 4 bases, with 12 bases between them. This CDR3 is CASSLNRDSGNTIYF. In nucleotides, the CDR3 is TGTGCCAGCAGCTTAAACCGGGACTCAGGAAACACCATATATTTT.

The chain carries TRBV7-2 and TRBJ2-7, with D tentatively TRBD1 or TRBD2 (5 bases each). The CDR3 contains 14 residues. Germline V gives CDR1 SGHTA, CDR2 FQGNSA. Trimming took 5 bases from V and 8 from J, leaving 19 bases between them. The CDR3 spells CASSPSAVPGQQYF. CDR3 in DNA: TGTGCCAGCAGCCCATCGGCTGTCCCGGGACAGCAGTACTTC.

By share, this clone ranks as medium-sized. The genes are TRBV19 and TRBJ2-1, with 7 positions matching TRBD1. Germline CDR1 reads LNHDA; CDR2 reads SQIVND (reference sequence). V dropped 9 bases and J dropped 8; count of bases not matched to a gene: 10. This CDR3 comprises 13 residues. CDR3 bases: TGTGCCAGCAGTTCTACAGGGGCGGATGAGCAGTTCTTC. It yields the protein CASSSTGADEQFF.